The next 9 T cell receptor beta chains were all read from a single sample in a study of OX40 agonist ivuxolimab in advanced cancers. Clones were sequenced by immunoSEQ multiplex PCR, and TCRdb holds only the in-frame ones, with some missing. This sample has 55,000 to 60,000 clones; 75% to 90% occur once, and the top ten carry about 0.8%. Specimen: CD4+ or CD8+ T cells sorted from blood, collected in a trial of the OX40 agonist ivuxolimab. All receptors come from an adult with an advanced solid tumor such as melanoma, head and neck, liver or kidney cancer.

The chain recombines TRBV5-1 with TRBJ2-3; D tentatively fits TRBD1 or TRBD2 (5 bases each). This CDR3 has 17 residues. Between the trimmed V and J ends, which lost 0 bases and 4 bases, there was a span of 18 bases. Germline CDR1 is SGHRS and CDR2 is YFSETQ. Here the CDR3 DNA reads TGCGCCAGCAGCTTGGCGCGGGCCGGGGCCGGGGCAGATACGCAGTATTTT. Amino acids: CASSLARAGAGADTQYF.

The chain recombines TRBV5-4 with TRBJ2-5, with 7 bases identical to TRBD2. Germline V gives CDR1 SGHNT, CDR2 YYREEE (reference sequence). V shed 0 bases and J 5 bases; nucleotides not matched to a gene: 10. The CDR3 is 16 residues long. Written as DNA, the CDR3 is TGTGCCAGCAGCTTGGGTGCGGGGGACCGACGGGAGACCCAGTACTTC. This gives the protein CASSLGAGDRRETQYF.

The gene calls are TRBV2 and TRBJ2-7; D is ambiguous. Deletions cut 1 base from V and 5 bases from J, with 12 bases between. The CDR3 covers 14 residues. The germline V gene has CDR1 SNHLY and CDR2 FYNNEI. The CDR3 DNA reads as TGTGCCAGCAGTGAAGTTCCTCCGGTGGACGAGCAGTACTTC. Translated: CASSEVPPVDEQYF.

The chain is built from TRBV10-3 and TRBJ1-5, with D hard to call. Trimming took 0 bases from V and 3 from J, leaving 12 bases between them. This CDR3 is built from 16 residues. From germline, CDR1 is ENHRY and CDR2 SYGVKD. The CDR3 loop is CAISESAKESNQPQHF. In nucleotides, the CDR3 is TGTGCCATCAGTGAGTCGGCAAAGGAGTCCAATCAGCCCCAGCATTTT.

The chain couples TRBV29-1 to TRBJ2-6; D tentatively reads TRBD1 or TRBD2 (5 bases each). This CDR3 is built from 15 residues. V gave up 4 bases and J gave up 0 bases, with 10 bases separating them. The V gene's germline CDR1 is SQVTM and CDR2 ANQGSEA. CDR3 nucleotides: TGCAGCGTTGGTGAGGGGCTCTCTGGGGCCAACGTCCTGACTTTC. This sequence encodes CSVGEGLSGANVLTF.

V is TRBV29-1 and J is TRBJ1-2, with D perhaps matching TRBD1 (6 bases). Trimming pared 4 bases from V and 8 bases from J, leaving 14 bases between. The germline V gene has CDR1 SQVTM and CDR2 ANQGSEA. This CDR3 is built from 12 residues. The CDR3 region has the DNA TGCAGCGTTGCTCCAGGGGACGGAGGCTACACCTTC. Its protein product is CSVAPGDGGYTF.

This sequence joins TRBV7-8 and TRBJ1-3; D gene ambiguous. The V and J ends lost 1 base and 0 bases respectively, with 13 bases between them. Germline values: CDR1 SGHVS, CDR2 FQNEAQ. The CDR3 totals 17 residues. DNA of the CDR3: TGTGCCAGCAGCTTAGGTAGGCCGGAGAACTCTGGAAACACCATATATTTT. As protein: CASSLGRPENSGNTIYF. The whole variable domain, remainder taken from reference TRBV7-8 and TRBJ1-3, is GAGVSQSPRYKVAKRGQDVALRCDPISGHVSLFWYQQALGQGPEFLTYFQNEAQLDKSGLPSDRFFAERPEGSVSTLKIQRTQQEDSAVYLCASSLGRPENSGNTIYFGEGSWLTVV.

V gene TRBV4-2 combines with J gene TRBJ2-4; D may be TRBD1 (7 bases). The V gene's germline CDR1 is LGHNA and CDR2 YNFKEQ. Trimming pared 4 bases from V and 0 bases from J, leaving 13 bases between. The CDR3 has 16 amino acids. CDR3 amino acids: CASSPQGGLAKNIQYF. In DNA, the CDR3 is TGTGCCAGCAGCCCCCAGGGGGGACTAGCCAAAAACATTCAGTACTTC.

This chain connects TRBV5-1 to TRBJ1-4; weak D call: TRBD1 (5 bases). This CDR3 is 14 amino acids long. Looked up from germline, CDR1 is SGHRS and CDR2 is YFSETQ. V was cut by 1 base and J by 4 bases, with 8 bases left in between. This CDR3 is CASSLTGGNEKLFF. CDR3 nucleotides: TGCGCCAGCAGCTTGACCGGGGGTAATGAAAAACTGTTTTTT.